This record concerns one T cell receptor beta chain sequence. A much larger clone lies one base from this, so it may be a read error. The data originate from a study of read filtering for tumor transcriptome and immune sequencing. Study as a whole: TCR-mapped reads were about 4.05 to 11 million with IR-seq versus roughly 85 to 1,400 with RNA-seq.

From roughly 400 ng of RNA, a library with molecular barcoded alpha/delta and beta/gamma adaptors was made. MiXCR, applied by TCRdb to the reads, yields one record per CDR3 protein. The sample contains about 24,000 distinct CDR3 sequences, approximately 23% of which appear only once. CDR3 size: 13 residues. CDR1 is DFQATT and CDR2 is SNEGSKA in the germline V gene (reference sequence). The sample taken for sequencing was a population of CD138-negative cells sorted from bone marrow. The chain joins TRBV20-1 to TRBJ2-2, with D tentatively TRBD1 or TRBD2 (5 bases each). This sequence was found in a donor aged 40 or older with multiple myeloma. CDR3 residues: CSAAGQNTGELSF. Written as DNA, the CDR3 is TGCAGTGCTGCCGGACAAAACACCGGGGAGCTGTCTTTT.